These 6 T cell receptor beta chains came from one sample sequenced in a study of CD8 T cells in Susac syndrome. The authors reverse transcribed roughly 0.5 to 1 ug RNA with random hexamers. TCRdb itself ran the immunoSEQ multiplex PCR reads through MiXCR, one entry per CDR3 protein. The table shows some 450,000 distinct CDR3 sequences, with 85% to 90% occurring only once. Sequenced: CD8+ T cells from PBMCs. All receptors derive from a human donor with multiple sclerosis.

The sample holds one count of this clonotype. The CDR3 bases are TGCGCCAGCAGCATGGTACAGGGGAAAGAGACCCAGTACTTC. It yields the protein CASSMVQGKETQYF. This sequence joins TRBV4-1 and TRBJ2-5; 7 nucleotides agree with TRBD1. Germline V CDR1 and CDR2: MGHRA, YSYEKL. Trimming cost V 5 bases and J 3 bases; bases outside gene matches: 6. The CDR3 contains 14 residues.

The CDR3 nucleotides are TGTGCCAGCAGTTCGGCGGGGACAGGTAACTACGAGCAGTACTTC. Translating gives CASSSAGTGNYEQYF. This rearrangement joins TRBV7-9 to TRBJ2-7; 8 bases are a match to TRBD1. Germline V gives CDR1 SEHNR, CDR2 FQNEAQ (reference sequence). The CDR3 length is 15 residues. The trim removed 6 bases at V and 3 bases at J, leaving 10 bases unmatched. Variable domain in full (rest from reference TRBV7-9 and TRBJ2-7): DTGVSQNPRHKITKRGQNVTFRCDPISEHNRLYWYRQTLGQGPEFLTYFQNEAQLEKSRLLSDRFSAERPKGSFSTLEIQRTEQGDSAMYLCASSSAGTGNYEQYFGPGTRLTVT.

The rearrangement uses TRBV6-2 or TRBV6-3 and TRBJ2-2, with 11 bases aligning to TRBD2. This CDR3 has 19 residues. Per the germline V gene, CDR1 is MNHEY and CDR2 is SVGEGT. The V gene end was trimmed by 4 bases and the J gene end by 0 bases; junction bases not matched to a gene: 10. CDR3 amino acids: CASSSPRLAGTANTGELFF. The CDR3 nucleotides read TGTGCCAGCAGTTCACCCCGACTAGCGGGGACCGCGAACACCGGGGAGCTGTTTTTT.

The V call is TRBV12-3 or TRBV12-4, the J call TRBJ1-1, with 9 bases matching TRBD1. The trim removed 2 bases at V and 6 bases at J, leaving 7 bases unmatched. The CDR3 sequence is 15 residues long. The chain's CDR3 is CASSLWDRAGAEAFF. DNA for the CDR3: TGTGCCAGCAGTTTATGGGACAGGGCGGGCGCTGAAGCTTTCTTT.

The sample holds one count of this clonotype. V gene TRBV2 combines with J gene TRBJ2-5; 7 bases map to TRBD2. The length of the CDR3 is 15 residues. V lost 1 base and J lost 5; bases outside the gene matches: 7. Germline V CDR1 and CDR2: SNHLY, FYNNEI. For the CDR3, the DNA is TGTGCCAGCAGTGAAGGGGAGGGGCTTACTGAGACCCAGTACTTC. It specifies CASSEGEGLTETQYF.

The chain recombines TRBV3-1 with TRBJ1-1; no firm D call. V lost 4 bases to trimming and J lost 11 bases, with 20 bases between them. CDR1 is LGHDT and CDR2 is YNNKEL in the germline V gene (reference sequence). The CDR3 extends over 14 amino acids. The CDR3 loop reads CASSPTLLVVEAFF. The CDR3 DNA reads TGTGCCAGCAGCCCGACCCTCCTGGTCGTTGAGGCTTTCTTT.